These 19 T cell receptor beta chains were all obtained from the same sample, sequenced in a study of shared clonotypes between healthy human individuals (dated by TCRdb to 2018 to 2021). Library generation was performed with the immunoSEQ multiplex PCR assay. The table comes from immuneACCESS by way of TCRdb, which keeps in-frame sequences with V and J called. Part of the clones is missing from these tables; in studies checked, under half for an unresolved V gene and the rest for unknown reasons. The sample profile shows roughly 650,000 clones; 95% to 98% of them were found once. Roughly 0.05% of the sample lies in the top ten. Sequencing was performed on naive CD4+ T cells sorted from blood. The cell subset or site label on this specimen signifies: CD45RA+ positively selected. The receptors derive from a woman in her thirties in good health.

This rearrangement joins TRBV2 to TRBJ2-7, with 8 bases identical to TRBD1. Per germline, CDR1 SNHLY and CDR2 FYNNEI. The CDR3 contains 15 residues. Unmatched junction bases numbered 11, after V lost 6 bases and J lost 4 bases. The CDR3 sequence: CASRPRQGSYYEQYF. CDR3 DNA sequence: TGTGCCAGCAGGCCCAGACAGGGGTCCTATTACGAGCAGTACTTC.

This clone was detected only a few times. The V call is TRBV7-2, the J call TRBJ1-1; D unresolved. The V and J ends lost 5 bases and 7 bases respectively, with 8 bases between them. The germline V gene encodes CDR1 SGHTA and CDR2 FQGNSA. This CDR3 has 11 residues. For the CDR3, the DNA is TGTGCCAGCAGCCTGGATTATGAAGCTTTCTTT. Encoded protein: CASSLDYEAFF.

The chain combines TRBV5-4 with TRBJ1-2; TRBD1 matches at 10 bases. Germline assignment: CDR1 SGHNT and CDR2 YYREEE (reference sequence). This CDR3 is 15 amino acids long. The V segment lost 4 bases and the J segment 5 bases; nucleotides outside the gene matches: 8. The CDR3 coding sequence is TGTGCCAGCAGCCCTGGACAGGGGGATTGGTATGGCTACACCTTC. Translating gives CASSPGQGDWYGYTF.

The V and J genes are TRBV11-2 and TRBJ2-7, with 7 bases that match TRBD1. Germline CDR1 reads SGHAT; CDR2 reads FQNNGV. The CDR3 spans 18 residues. With V trimmed by 0 bases and J by 6 bases, 17 bases remained unmatched. Written as DNA, the CDR3 is TGTGCCAGCAGCTTAGACACCGTCAAGCTTACAGGGGTGGGCGAGCAGTACTTC. Amino acid sequence: CASSLDTVKLTGVGEQYF.

This chain connects TRBV28 to TRBJ1-1; no clear D gene. CDR3 length: 14 amino acids. CDR1 is MDHEN, CDR2 SYDVKM, per germline. The germline V and J ends were trimmed by 6 bases and 5 bases, with 16 bases remaining between them. CDR3 sequence reads: CASSSTPDNTEAFF. Here the CDR3 DNA reads TGTGCCAGCAGCTCGACCCCAGACAATACTGAAGCTTTCTTT.

This clone came up a few times. The rearrangement links TRBV2 to TRBJ1-1; D gene ambiguous. The germline gives CDR1 SNHLY, CDR2 FYNNEI. The CDR3 consists of 13 residues. Trimming left V 4 bases short and J 0 bases short, with 6 bases between. The DNA for the CDR3 is TGTGCCAGCAGTGCCCAAATGAACACTGAAGCTTTCTTT. This translates into CASSAQMNTEAFF.

This chain links TRBV6-4 with TRBJ2-1; 8 bases are shared with TRBD2. Losses at the gene ends were 4 bases for V and 5 bases for J; bases not matched to a gene: 4. CDR3 length: 14 amino acids. CDR1 is MRHNA and CDR2 is SNTAGT in the germline V gene. The DNA for the CDR3 is TGTGCCAGCAGTGTACTAGCGGAGAACAATGAGCAGTTCTTC. Protein sequence: CASSVLAENNEQFF.

V usage is TRBV5-1 and J usage is TRBJ2-1; 9 bases match TRBD1. CDR1 is SGHRS, CDR2 YFSETQ, per germline. V lost 8 bases, J lost 6 bases, and 9 bases stayed unmatched. The CDR3 is made up of 14 amino acids. The CDR3 protein is CASEPGQGGNEQFF. DNA of the CDR3: TGCGCCAGTGAACCGGGACAGGGCGGCAATGAGCAGTTCTTC.

CDR3 protein: CASTLPDDTGELFF. In DNA form, the CDR3 reads TGTGCCAGCACCTTGCCCGATGACACCGGGGAGCTGTTTTTT. The chain combines TRBV28 with TRBJ2-2; D is ambiguous. The length of the CDR3 is 14 residues. In germline, CDR1 is MDHEN, CDR2 SYDVKM. V dropped 7 bases and J dropped 3 bases, with 12 bases sitting between them.

This chain uses TRBV29-1 with TRBJ2-2; D possibly uses TRBD1 or TRBD2 (5 bases each). This CDR3 spans 14 amino acids. Per germline, CDR1 SQVTM and CDR2 ANQGSEA. V gave up 3 bases and J gave up 6 bases, with 14 bases separating them. The CDR3 coding sequence is TGCAGCGTTGAGGGTCCAGGGACGGCCGGGGAGCTGTTTTTT. This encodes CSVEGPGTAGELFF.

The V call is TRBV4-2, the J call TRBJ2-1; 11 bases align to TRBD2. The CDR3 has 17 residues. The ends lost 3 bases at V and 6 bases at J; junction bases unmatched: 10. Germline lookup yields CDR1 LGHNA and CDR2 YNFKEQ. The CDR3 spells CASSQGPLAGVANEQFF. The CDR3 DNA follows: TGTGCCAGCAGCCAGGGTCCACTAGCGGGAGTTGCCAATGAGCAGTTCTTC.

The V call is TRBV20-1, the J call TRBJ2-1, with D uncertain. Trimming removed 1 base at V and 7 bases at J, with 5 bases between. There are 11 residues in the CDR3. Germline V gene data show CDR1 as DFQATT and CDR2 as SNEGSKA (reference sequence). The CDR3: CSARVVNEQFF. CDR3 DNA sequence: TGCAGTGCTAGAGTAGTGAATGAGCAGTTCTTC.

CDR3 sequence: CAWSLGYTEAFF. CDR3 sequence (DNA): TGTGCCTGGAGTTTGGGTTACACTGAAGCTTTCTTT. The chain uses TRBV30 and TRBJ1-1; D unclear. Trimming shortened V by 2 bases and J by 3 bases, and 7 bases separated the two germline ends. This CDR3 spans 12 amino acids. CDR1 is GTSNPN, CDR2 SVGIG, per germline (reference sequence).

This rearrangement joins TRBV2 to TRBJ2-1, with D maybe TRBD2 (5 bases). CDR3 size: 11 residues. Germline CDR1 reads SNHLY; CDR2 reads FYNNEI. V lost 5 bases and J lost 12, with 11 bases in between. The CDR3 DNA sequence: TGTGCCAGCAGTCCCGGGGTCGGGCAGTTCTTC. Amino acid sequence: CASSPGVGQFF.

This chain joins TRBV18 and TRBJ1-2, with 10 nucleotides matching TRBD1. The CDR3 totals 15 residues. The V gene end was trimmed by 2 bases and the J gene end by 2 bases; junction bases not matched to a gene: 2. Looked up from germline, CDR1 is KGHSH and CDR2 is LQKENI. The CDR3 DNA follows: TGTGCCAGCTCACCAAGACAGGGGGCCAACTATGGCTACACCTTC. This codes for CASSPRQGANYGYTF.

The genes are TRBV18 and TRBJ1-5; TRBD1 matches at 9 bases. V was clipped by 3 bases and J by 2 bases; unmatched bases: 5. This CDR3 is 16 amino acids long. The V gene's germline CDR1 is KGHSH and CDR2 LQKENI. CDR3 in DNA: TGTGCCAGCTCACCTAACAGGGGGCAGGGCAATCAGCCCCAGCATTTT. Protein product: CASSPNRGQGNQPQHF.

J is TRBJ1-2 and V is TRBV27; D possibly corresponds to TRBD1 (6 bases). V shed 5 bases and J shed 3 bases, with 16 bases lying between them. This CDR3 spans 15 amino acids. Per germline, CDR1 MNHEY and CDR2 SMNVEV (reference sequence). The CDR3 sequence is CASSRFRQADYGYTF. The CDR3 DNA is TGTGCCAGCAGTAGGTTCCGACAGGCAGACTATGGCTACACCTTC.

This chain uses TRBV5-6 with TRBJ1-1; D remains unclear. The CDR3 consists of 15 residues. V was pared by 6 bases and J by 0 bases, with 15 bases between. CDR1 and CDR2 from the germline V gene are SGHDT and YYEEEE. CDR3 loop: CASIFRLSLNTEAFF. For the CDR3, the DNA is TGTGCCAGCATTTTCAGACTGAGTTTGAACACTGAAGCTTTCTTT.

The genes are TRBV4-2 and TRBJ2-4; 7 nucleotides agree with TRBD2. In germline, CDR1 is LGHNA, CDR2 YNFKEQ. The CDR3 sequence is 17 residues long. Germline trimming cut 0 bases from V and 2 bases from J; bases unmatched to any gene: 7. The CDR3 here is CASSQDISSGTKNIQYF. The CDR3 region has the DNA TGTGCCAGCAGCCAAGACATTTCTAGCGGAACCAAAAACATTCAGTACTTC.